A few counts support the clone carrying this T cell receptor beta chain. The record originates from a study of blood T cell repertoires in COVID-19. As for the study in general: Researchers got acute and convalescent COVID-19 samples from the United States, Italy and Spain. T cells, B-cell-depleted T cells, or PBMCs supplied cDNA or gDNA.

As originally analysed: Estimates of nucleated cell counts were drawn from the amplification of reference gene primers. The protocol was immunoSEQ multiplex PCR, while the TCRdb copy is restricted to in-frame clones and leaves out a portion. That table furnishes V, J and clone size, whereas the DNA furnished D and trimming. The sample carries tens of thousands of clones, 88% recorded once. Germline values: CDR1 SGHRS, CDR2 YFSETQ. The V and J ends lost 4 bases and 6 bases respectively, with 10 bases between them. The CDR3 has 13 residues. The rearrangement links TRBV5-1 to TRBJ2-2; D unresolved. The sequencing sample was made of peripheral blood. This clonotype was sampled from a human donor in a cohort sampled during active COVID-19. The CDR3, as DNA: TGCGCCAGCAGCCCAGTTTCTTCCGGGGAGCTGTTTTTT. Its protein product is CASSPVSSGELFF.